This entry describes one T cell receptor (beta chain). The target antigen is unknown. TCRdb ran MiXCR on the reads and lists one entry per CDR3 protein. Of over 250,000 distinct CDR3 sequences listed, approximately 22% are singletons. This entry is derived from a study of T cell repertoires in cytomegalovirus infection. Overall study results and limits: Identification of carriers of CMV plus the relevant HLA was achieved through cumulative public TCR beta family frequency. The study found HLA-C-restricted CMV-specific TCR beta clonotypes dominating the ex vivo response.

The sample in question was cultured PBMCs, obtained from culture after CMV antigen stimulation. This TCR was sampled from a human donor in good health (CMV status not recorded). Some clones in this sample may be carry-over from other donors' samples.

CDR3: CASSLDPGNDYNEQFF. The CDR3 DNA follows: TGTGCCAGCAGCTTAGACCCGGGAAACGACTACAATGAGCAGTTCTTC. The V gene is TRBV11-1, the J gene TRBJ2-1, with D possibly being TRBD2 (5 bases). Germline V gene lookup returns CDR1 SGHAT and CDR2 FQDESV (reference sequence). Deletions cut 1 base from V and 3 bases from J, with 13 bases between. This CDR3 is built from 16 residues.